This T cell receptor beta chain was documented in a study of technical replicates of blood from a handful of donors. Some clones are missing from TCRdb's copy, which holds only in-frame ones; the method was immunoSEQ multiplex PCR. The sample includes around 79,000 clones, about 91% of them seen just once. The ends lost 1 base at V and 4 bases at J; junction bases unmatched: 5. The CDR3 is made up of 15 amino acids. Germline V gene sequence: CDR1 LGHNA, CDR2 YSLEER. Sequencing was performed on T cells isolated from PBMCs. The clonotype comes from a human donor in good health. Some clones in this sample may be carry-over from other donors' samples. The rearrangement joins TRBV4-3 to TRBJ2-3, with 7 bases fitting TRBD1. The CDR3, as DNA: TGCGCCAGCAGCCAAGCCAGACAGGGATCAGATACGCAGTATTTT. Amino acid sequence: CASSQARQGSDTQYF.